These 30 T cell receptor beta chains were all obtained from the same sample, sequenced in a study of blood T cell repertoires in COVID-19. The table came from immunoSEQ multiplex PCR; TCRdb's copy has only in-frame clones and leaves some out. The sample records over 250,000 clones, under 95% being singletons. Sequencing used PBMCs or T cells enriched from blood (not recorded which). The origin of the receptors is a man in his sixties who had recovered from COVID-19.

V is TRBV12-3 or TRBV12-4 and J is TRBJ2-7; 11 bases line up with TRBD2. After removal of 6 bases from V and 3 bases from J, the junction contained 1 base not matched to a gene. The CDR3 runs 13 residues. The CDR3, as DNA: TGTGCCAGCAGGACTAGCGGGATCTACGAGCAGTACTTC. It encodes CASRTSGIYEQYF.

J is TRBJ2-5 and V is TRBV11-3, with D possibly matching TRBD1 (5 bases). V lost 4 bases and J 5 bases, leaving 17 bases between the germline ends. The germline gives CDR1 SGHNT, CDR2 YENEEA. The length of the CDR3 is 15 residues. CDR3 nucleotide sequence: TGTGCCAGCAGCTCTAAAGGGGCCGACCGGGAGACCCAGTACTTC. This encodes CASSSKGADRETQYF.

The CDR3, as DNA: TGTGCCAGCAGCGTAGGCGGGAGGACGGTCACCGGGGAGCTGTTTTTT. Its translation: CASSVGGRTVTGELFF. The V gene is TRBV9, the J gene TRBJ2-2, with 8 bases aligning to TRBD2. V lost 0 bases and J lost 4; bases outside the gene matches: 5. The length of the CDR3 is 16 residues. Germline CDR1 is SGDLS and CDR2 is YYNGEE.

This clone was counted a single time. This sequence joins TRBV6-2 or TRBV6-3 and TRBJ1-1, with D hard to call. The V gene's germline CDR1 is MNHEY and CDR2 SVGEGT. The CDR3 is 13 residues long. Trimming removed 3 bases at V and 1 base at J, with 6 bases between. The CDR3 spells CASSYRSNTEAFF. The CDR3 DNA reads TGTGCCAGCAGTTATCGGTCGAACACTGAAGCTTTCTTT.

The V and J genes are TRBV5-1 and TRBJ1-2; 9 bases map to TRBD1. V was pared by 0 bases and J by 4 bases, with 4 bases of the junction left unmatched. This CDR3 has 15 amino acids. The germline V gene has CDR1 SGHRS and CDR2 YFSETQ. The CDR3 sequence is CASSLVQGASYGYTF. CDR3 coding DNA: TGCGCCAGCAGCTTGGTACAGGGGGCTAGCTATGGCTACACCTTC. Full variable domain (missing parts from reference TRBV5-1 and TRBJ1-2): KAGVTQTPRYLIKTRGQQVTLSCSPISGHRSVSWYQQTPGQGLQFLFEYFSETQRNKGNFPGRFSGRQFSNSRSEMNVSTLELGDSALYLCASSLVQGASYGYTFGSGTRLTVV.

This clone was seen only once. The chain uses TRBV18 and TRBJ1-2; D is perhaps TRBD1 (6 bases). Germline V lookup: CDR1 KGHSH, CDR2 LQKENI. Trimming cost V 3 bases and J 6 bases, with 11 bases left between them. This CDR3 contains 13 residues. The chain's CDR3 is CASSPGQRDGYTF. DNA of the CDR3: TGTGCCAGCTCACCCGGACAGAGGGATGGCTACACCTTC. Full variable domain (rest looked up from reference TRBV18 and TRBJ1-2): NAGVMQNPRHLVRRRGQEARLRCSPMKGHSHVYWYRQLPEEGLKFMVYLQKENIIDESGMPKERFSAEFPKEGPSILRIQQVVRGDSAAYFCASSPGQRDGYTFGSGTRLTVV.

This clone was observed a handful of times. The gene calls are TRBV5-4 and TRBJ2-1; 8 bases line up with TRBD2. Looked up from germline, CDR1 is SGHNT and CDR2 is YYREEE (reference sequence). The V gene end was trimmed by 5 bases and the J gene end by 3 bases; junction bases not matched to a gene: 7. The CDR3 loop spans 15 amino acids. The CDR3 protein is CASSSRGGLYNEQFF. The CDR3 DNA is TGTGCCAGCAGTTCCCGGGGGGGCCTCTACAATGAGCAGTTCTTC.

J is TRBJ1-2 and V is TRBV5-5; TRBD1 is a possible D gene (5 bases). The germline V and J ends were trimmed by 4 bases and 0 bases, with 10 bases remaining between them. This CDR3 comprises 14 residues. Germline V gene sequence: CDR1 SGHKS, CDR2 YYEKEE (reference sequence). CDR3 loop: CASSRQGTNYGYTF. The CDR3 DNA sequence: TGTGCCAGCAGCCGCCAGGGAACTAACTATGGCTACACCTTC.

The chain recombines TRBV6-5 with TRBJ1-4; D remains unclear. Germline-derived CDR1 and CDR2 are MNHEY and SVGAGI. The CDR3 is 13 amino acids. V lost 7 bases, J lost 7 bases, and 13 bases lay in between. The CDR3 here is CASTARVGEKLFF. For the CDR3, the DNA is TGTGCCAGCACCGCGAGGGTCGGTGAAAAACTGTTTTTT.

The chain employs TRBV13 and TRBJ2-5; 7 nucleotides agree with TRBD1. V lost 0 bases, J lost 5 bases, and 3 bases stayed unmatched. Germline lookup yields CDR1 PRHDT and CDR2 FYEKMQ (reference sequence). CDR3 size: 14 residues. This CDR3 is CASSLGTGRETQYF. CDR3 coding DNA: TGTGCCAGCAGCTTAGGGACAGGGCGGGAGACCCAGTACTTC.

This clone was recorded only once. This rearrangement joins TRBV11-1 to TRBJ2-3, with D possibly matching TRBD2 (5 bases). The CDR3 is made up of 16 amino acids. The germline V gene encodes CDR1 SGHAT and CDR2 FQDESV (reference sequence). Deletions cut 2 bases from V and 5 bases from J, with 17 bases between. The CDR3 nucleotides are TGTGCCAGCAGCTTATTTTTCCCCCCCCGGGGAGATACGCAGTATTTT. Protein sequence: CASSLFFPPRGDTQYF.

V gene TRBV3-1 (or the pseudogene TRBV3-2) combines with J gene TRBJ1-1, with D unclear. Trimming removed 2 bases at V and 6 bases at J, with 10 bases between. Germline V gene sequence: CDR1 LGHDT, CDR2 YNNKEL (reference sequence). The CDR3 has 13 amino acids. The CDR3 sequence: CASSQLGSPEAFF. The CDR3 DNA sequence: TGTGCCAGCAGCCAACTAGGCTCTCCTGAAGCTTTCTTT.

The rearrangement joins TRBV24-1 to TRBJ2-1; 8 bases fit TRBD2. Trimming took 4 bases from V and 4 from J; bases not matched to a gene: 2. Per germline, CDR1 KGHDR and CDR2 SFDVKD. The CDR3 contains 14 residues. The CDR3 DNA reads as TGTGCCACCAGTGAGCTAGCGGGTTACAATGAGCAGTTCTTC. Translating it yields CATSELAGYNEQFF.

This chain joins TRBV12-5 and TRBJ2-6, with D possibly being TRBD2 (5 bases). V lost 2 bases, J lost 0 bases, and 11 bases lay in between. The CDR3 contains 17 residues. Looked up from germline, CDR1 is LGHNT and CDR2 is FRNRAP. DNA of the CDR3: TGTGCTAGTGGTTTGAGATCGGACTCCTCTGGGGCCAACGTCCTGACTTTC. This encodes CASGLRSDSSGANVLTF.

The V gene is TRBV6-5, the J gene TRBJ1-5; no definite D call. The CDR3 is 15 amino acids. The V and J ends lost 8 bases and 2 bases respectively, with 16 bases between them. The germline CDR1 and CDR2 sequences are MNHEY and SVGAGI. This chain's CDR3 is CASRETMRGNQPQHF. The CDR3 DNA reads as TGTGCCAGCCGGGAAACCATGAGGGGCAATCAGCCCCAGCATTTT.

CDR3 amino acids: CAIMGHHTDTQYF. The DNA of the CDR3 is TGTGCCATCATGGGACACCACACAGATACGCAGTATTTT. The chain carries TRBV10-3 and TRBJ2-3; a weak D match, TRBD1 (6 bases). This CDR3 spans 13 amino acids. CDR1 ENHRY and CDR2 SYGVKD come from the germline V gene. V dropped 7 bases and J dropped 2 bases, with 10 bases sitting between them.

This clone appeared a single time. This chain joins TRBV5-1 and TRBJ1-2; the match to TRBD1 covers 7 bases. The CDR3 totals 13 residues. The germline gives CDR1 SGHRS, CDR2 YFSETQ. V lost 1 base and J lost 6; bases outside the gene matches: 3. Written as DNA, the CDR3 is TGCGCCAGCAGCTTGACAGGGGAAGATGGCTACACCTTC. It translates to CASSLTGEDGYTF.

CDR3 in amino acids: CASCGGLGETQYF. Written as DNA, the CDR3 is TGTGCCAGCTGCGGGGGCCTGGGAGAGACCCAGTACTTC. The chain uses TRBV12-3 or TRBV12-4 and TRBJ2-5; D is perhaps TRBD2 (7 bases). The ends were cut back, 8 bases at V and 4 bases at J, with 14 bases in the middle. This CDR3 has 13 residues.

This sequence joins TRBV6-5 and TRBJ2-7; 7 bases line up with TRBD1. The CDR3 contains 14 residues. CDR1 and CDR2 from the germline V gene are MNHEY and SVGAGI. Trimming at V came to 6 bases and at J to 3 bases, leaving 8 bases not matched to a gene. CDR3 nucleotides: TGTGCCAGCAGCGTCCGGACAGGCCACTACGAGCAGTACTTC. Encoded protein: CASSVRTGHYEQYF.

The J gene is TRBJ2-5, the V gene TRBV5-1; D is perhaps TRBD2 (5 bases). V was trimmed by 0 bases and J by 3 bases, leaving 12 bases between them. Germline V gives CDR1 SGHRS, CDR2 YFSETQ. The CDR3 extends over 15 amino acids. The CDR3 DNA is TGCGCCAGCAGCTTGGCCTCGAGGGCCGAAGAGACCCAGTACTTC. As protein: CASSLASRAEETQYF.

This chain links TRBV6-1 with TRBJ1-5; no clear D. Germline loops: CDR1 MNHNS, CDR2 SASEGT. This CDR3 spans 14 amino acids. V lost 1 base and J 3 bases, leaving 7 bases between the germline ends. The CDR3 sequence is CASSEGLVNQPQHF. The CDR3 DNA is TGTGCCAGCAGTGAAGGACTGGTCAATCAGCCCCAGCATTTT.

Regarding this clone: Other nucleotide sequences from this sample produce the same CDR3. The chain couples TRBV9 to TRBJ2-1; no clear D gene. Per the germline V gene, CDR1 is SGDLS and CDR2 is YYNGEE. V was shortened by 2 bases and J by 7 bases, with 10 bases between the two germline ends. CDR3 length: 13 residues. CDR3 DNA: TGTGCCAGCAGCGTGGGCAGTGGGAATGAGCAGTTCTTC. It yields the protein CASSVGSGNEQFF.

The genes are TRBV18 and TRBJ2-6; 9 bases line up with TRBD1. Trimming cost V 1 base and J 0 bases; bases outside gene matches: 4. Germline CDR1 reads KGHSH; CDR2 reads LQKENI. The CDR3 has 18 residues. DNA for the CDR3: TGTGCCAGCTCACCACGTGGGACAGGGAGCTCTGGGGCCAACGTCCTGACTTTC. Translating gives CASSPRGTGSSGANVLTF.

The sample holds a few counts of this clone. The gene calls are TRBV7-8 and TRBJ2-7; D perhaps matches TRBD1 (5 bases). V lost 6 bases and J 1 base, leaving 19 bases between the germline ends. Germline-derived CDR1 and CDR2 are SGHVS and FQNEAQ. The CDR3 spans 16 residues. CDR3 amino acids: CASSSRTPLFSYEQYF. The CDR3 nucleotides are TGTGCCAGCAGTTCCAGGACACCCCTGTTTTCCTACGAGCAGTACTTC.

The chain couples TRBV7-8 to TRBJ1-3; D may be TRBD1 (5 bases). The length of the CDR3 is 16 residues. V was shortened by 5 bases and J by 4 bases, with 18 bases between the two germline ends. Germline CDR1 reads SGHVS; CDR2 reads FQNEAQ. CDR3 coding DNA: TGTGCCAGCAGCCTCAACCCCGGGGGTTCGGGAAACACCATATATTTT. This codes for CASSLNPGGSGNTIYF.

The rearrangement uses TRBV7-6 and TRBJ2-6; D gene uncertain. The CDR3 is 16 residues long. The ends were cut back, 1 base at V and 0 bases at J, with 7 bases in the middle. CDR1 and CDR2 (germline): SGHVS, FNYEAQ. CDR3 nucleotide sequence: TGTGCCAGCAGCTTAGGACATTTCTCTGGGGCCAACGTCCTGACTTTC. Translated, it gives CASSLGHFSGANVLTF.

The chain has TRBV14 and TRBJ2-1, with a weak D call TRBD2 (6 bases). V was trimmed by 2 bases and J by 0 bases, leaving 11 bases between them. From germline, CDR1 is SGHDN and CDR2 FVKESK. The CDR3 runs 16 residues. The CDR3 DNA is TGTGCCAGCAGCCAATGGAGGGGTAACTCCTACAATGAGCAGTTCTTC. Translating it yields CASSQWRGNSYNEQFF.

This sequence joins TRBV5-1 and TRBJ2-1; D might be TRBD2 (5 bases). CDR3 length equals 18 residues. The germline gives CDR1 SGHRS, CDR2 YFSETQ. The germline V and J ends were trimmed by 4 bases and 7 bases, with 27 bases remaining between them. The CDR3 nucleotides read TGCGCCAGCAGCCCCGGGGTTGTTGAGGGCCAAAACTGGAATGAGCAGTTCTTC. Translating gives CASSPGVVEGQNWNEQFF.

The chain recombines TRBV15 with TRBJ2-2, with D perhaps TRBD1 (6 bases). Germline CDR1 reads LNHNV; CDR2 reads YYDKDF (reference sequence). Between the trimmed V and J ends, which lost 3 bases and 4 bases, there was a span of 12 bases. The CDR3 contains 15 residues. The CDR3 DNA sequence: TGTGCCACCAGCAGGGGAGACAGGTCCACCGGGGAGCTGTTTTTT. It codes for CATSRGDRSTGELFF.

This CDR3 reads CASSDGHSNQPQHF. In DNA form, the CDR3 reads TGTGCCAGCAGTGATGGGCATTCCAATCAGCCCCAGCATTTT. The chain uses TRBV6-1 and TRBJ1-5; no definite D call. Germline V lookup: CDR1 MNHNS, CDR2 SASEGT. Trimming took off 3 bases at V and 3 bases at J, with 9 bases between the two ends. The CDR3 runs 14 residues.